The 8 T cell receptor beta chains presented below share a single source sample, sequenced in a study of CD8 T cell repertoires and HIV-1 epitope variants. Produced via immunoSEQ multiplex PCR; TCRdb's table is partial and in-frame only. The table includes some 100,000 clones, roughly four fifths detected once. Sequencing used uncultured baseline CD8+ T cells from peripheral blood mononuclear cells (PBMCs). The receptors were gathered from a male donor with HIV.

The chain employs TRBV10-3 and TRBJ1-1; D gene unclear. Germline lookup yields CDR1 ENHRY and CDR2 SYGVKD. Deletions cut 7 bases from V and 4 bases from J, with 10 bases between. The length of the CDR3 is 12 residues. The CDR3 nucleotides read TGTGCCATCAAAGGTACTGGCACTGAAGCTTTCTTT. Protein product: CAIKGTGTEAFF.

This sequence joins TRBV7-6 and TRBJ1-1; the match to TRBD1 covers 9 bases. The junction had 5 bases not matched to a gene; V was cut back by 5 bases and J by 4 bases. The CDR3 has 14 amino acids. CDR1 is SGHVS, CDR2 FNYEAQ, per germline. The CDR3 nucleotides are TGTGCCAGCAGCCGGACAGGGGAGGGCACTGAAGCTTTCTTT. Protein sequence: CASSRTGEGTEAFF.

This chain uses TRBV18 with TRBJ1-3; D unresolved. V was trimmed by 5 bases and J by 2 bases, leaving 16 bases between them. The CDR3 runs to 16 residues. Looked up from germline, CDR1 is KGHSH and CDR2 is LQKENI. DNA for the CDR3: TGTGCCAGCTCAGCGATCGAGCGCCCACCTGGAAACACCATATATTTT. The encoded protein is CASSAIERPPGNTIYF.

This sequence joins TRBV14 and TRBJ2-3; 7 bases align to TRBD2. The CDR3 covers 18 residues. CDR1 and CDR2 (germline): SGHDN, FVKESK. Unmatched junction bases numbered 17, after V lost 8 bases and J lost 0 bases. The CDR3, as DNA: TGTGCCAGCGGCGGTGCGCGGGAGCGATCCACTAGCACAGATACGCAGTATTTT. Its translation: CASGGARERSTSTDTQYF.

The V call is TRBV11-3, the J call TRBJ2-1; 9 bases align to TRBD1. The CDR3 sequence is 16 residues long. After removal of 4 bases from V and 5 bases from J, the junction contained 9 bases not matched to a gene. Germline-derived CDR1 and CDR2 are SGHNT and YENEEA. The CDR3 sequence: CASSSRGTGTDNEQFF. CDR3 DNA: TGTGCCAGCAGCTCTCGGGGGACAGGGACGGACAATGAGCAGTTCTTC. The variable domain in full, with the rest retrieved from reference TRBV11-3 and TRBJ2-1, is EAGVVQSPRYKIIEKKQPVAFWCNPISGHNTLYWYLQNLGQGPELLIRYENEEAVDDSQLPKDRFSAERLKGVDSTLKIQPAELGDSAVYLCASSSRGTGTDNEQFFGPGTRLTVL.

This chain uses TRBV5-4 with TRBJ2-1; no clear D. This CDR3 is built from 12 residues. V was cut by 2 bases and J by 4 bases, with 4 bases left in between. Germline CDR1 and CDR2: SGHNT and YYREEE (reference sequence). CDR3 sequence (DNA): TGTGCCAGCAGCTTTGAGTACAATGAGCAGTTCTTC. Translating it yields CASSFEYNEQFF.

The chain uses TRBV6-1 and TRBJ1-2, with TRBD1 matching 8 bases. From germline, CDR1 is MNHNS and CDR2 SASEGT. The CDR3 length is 14 residues. The V and J ends lost 3 bases and 3 bases, in that order; junction bases with no gene match: 3. In nucleotides, the CDR3 is TGTGCCAGCAGTGAGACGACAGGGGACTATGGCTACACCTTC. Translated, it gives CASSETTGDYGYTF.

Note on this clone: It differs at one base from a far larger clone, so likely a read error. Here the CDR3 DNA reads TGTGCCAGCAGCCAAGATCCCCCAGACTTGGACTATGGCTACACCTTC. Translated, it gives CASSQDPPDLDYGYTF. The chain employs TRBV7-9 and TRBJ1-2; D is unresolved. Trimming shortened V by 5 bases and J by 3 bases, and 19 bases separated the two germline ends. CDR3 size: 16 residues. CDR1 and CDR2 from the germline V gene are SEHNR and FQNEAQ (reference sequence).